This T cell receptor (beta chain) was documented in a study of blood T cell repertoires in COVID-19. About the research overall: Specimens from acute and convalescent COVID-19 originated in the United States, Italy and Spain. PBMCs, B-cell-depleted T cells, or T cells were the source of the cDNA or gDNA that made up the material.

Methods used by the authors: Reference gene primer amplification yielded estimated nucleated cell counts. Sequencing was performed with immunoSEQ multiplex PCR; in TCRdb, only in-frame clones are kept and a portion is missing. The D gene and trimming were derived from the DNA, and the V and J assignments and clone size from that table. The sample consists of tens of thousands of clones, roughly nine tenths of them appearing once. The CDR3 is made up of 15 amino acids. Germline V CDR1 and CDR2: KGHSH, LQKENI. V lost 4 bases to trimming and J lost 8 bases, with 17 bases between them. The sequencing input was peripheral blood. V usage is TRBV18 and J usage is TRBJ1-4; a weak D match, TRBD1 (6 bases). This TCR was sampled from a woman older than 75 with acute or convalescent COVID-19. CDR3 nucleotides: TGTGCCAGCTCACTTCCACAGGGTGGAGCGGAAAAACTGTTTTTT. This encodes CASSLPQGGAEKLFF.